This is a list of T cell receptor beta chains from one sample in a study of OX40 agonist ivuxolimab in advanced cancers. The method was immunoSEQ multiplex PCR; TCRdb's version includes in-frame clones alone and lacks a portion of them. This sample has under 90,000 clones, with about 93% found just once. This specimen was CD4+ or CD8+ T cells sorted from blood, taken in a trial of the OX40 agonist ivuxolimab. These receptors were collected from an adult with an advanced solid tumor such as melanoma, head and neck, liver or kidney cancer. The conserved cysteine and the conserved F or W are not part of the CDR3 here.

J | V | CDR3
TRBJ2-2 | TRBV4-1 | ASSPTPRDIASGKNTGELF
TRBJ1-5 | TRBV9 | ASSVVGGQPQH
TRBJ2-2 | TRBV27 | AAGGPANTGELF
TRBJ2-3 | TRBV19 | ASSTLPGQGSTDTQY
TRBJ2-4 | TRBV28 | ASSLTAGRGDIQY
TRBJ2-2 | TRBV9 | ASSVATPGELF
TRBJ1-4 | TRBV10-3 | AISESPQGDEKLF
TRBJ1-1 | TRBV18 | ASSPPVRTFAEAF
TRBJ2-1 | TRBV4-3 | ASSQGTGVYNEQF
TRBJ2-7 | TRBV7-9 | ASSSGSGRNHEQY
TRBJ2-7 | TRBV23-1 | ASGDGGDSPYEQY
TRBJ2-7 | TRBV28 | ASAGPRRIWGYEQY
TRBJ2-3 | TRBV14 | ASSPWEASTDTQY
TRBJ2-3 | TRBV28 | ASSLGPSRFSTDTQY
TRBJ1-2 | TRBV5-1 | ASSLDRGPNYGYT
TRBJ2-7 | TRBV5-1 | ASSPRASGDGEQY
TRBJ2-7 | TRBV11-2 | ASSLGDRLLSYEQY
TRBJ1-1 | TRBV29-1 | SVVGGVATEAF
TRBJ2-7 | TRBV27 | ASSFVGMGEQY
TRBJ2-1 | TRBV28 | ASSSAGGVNEQF
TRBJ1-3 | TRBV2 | ASSEDDLGNTIY
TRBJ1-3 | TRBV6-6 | ASSYTGGSGNTIY
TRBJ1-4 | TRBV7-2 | ASSPKGSRVSEKLF
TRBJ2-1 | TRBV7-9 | ASRDSAGDIWF
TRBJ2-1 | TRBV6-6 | ASSRGQGNEQF
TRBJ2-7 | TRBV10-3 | AIRGGAIYEQY
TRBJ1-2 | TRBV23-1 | ASSQSQRYGYT
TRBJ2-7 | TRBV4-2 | ASSQDKGIYEQY
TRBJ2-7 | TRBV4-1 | ASSQRSSPTYEQY
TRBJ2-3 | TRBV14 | ASSQELGRVDTQY
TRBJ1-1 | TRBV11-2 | ASSLSNTEAF
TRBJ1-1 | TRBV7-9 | ASSSAGMGNPEAF
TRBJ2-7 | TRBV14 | ASSPTGSFPQSEQY